This TCR beta chain came from a study of cytomegalovirus exposure and HLA in healthy donors. Study context: In a later analysis, the roughly 120 validation repertoires were reported to have used the same platform as the 600 to 800 first-cohort repertoires.

This CDR3 is built from 14 residues. V was shortened by 10 bases and J by 0 bases, with 16 bases between the two germline ends. The germline gives CDR1 LNHDA, CDR2 SQIVND (reference sequence). TCRdb's copy holds only in-frame clones and misses some; the assay was immunoSEQ multiplex PCR. The sample lists 68,000 or so clones, roughly nine tenths occurring once. This sequence originates from a man aged 18 to 30 in good health and CMV-seronegative. The sample was PBMCs. The chain couples TRBV19 to TRBJ2-7; tentatively, D is TRBD2 (7 bases). The CDR3 protein is CATSGGKSSYEQYF. Written as DNA, the CDR3 is TGTGCCACCTCGGGGGGCAAAAGCTCCTACGAGCAGTACTTC. The full variable domain, its missing parts supplied by reference TRBV19 and TRBJ2-7, is DGGITQSPKYLFRKEGQNVTLSCEQNLNHDAMYWYRQDPGQGLRLIYYSQIVNDFQKGDIAEGYSVSREKKESFPLTVTSAQKNPTAFYLCATSGGKSSYEQYFGPGTRLTVT.